This T cell receptor beta chain was observed in a study of early T cells in non-severe SARS-CoV-2 infection. One entry per CDR3 protein, called by TCRdb with MiXCR from the 5' RACE reads. Among roughly 99,000 distinct CDR3 sequences listed, more than 9.5% were seen once. The TCR comes from an adult who was a healthcare worker with PCR-confirmed SARS-CoV-2 infection or an uninfected control (not recorded which). The source material was whole blood.

DNA for the CDR3: TGTGCCAGCAGTAGGGACGCCTCCTACGAGCAGTACTTC. This translates into CASSRDASYEQYF. This chain connects TRBV6-5 to TRBJ2-7; TRBD1 or TRBD2 may be the D gene (5 bases each). Deletions cut 5 bases from V and 0 bases from J, with 8 bases between. The CDR3 is 13 residues long. Germline V gene data show CDR1 as MNHEY and CDR2 as SVGAGI.